The 28 T cell receptor beta chains given below trace back to one sample, sequenced in a study of identifying expanded T cells in peripheral blood. The repertoire was sequenced with immunoSEQ multiplex PCR; TCRdb's copy has only in-frame clones and lacks some. The table records tens of thousands of clones, about 85% of them present only once. Input material: blood. Receptors were obtained from a person between 18 and 75 years old in good health.

The chain uses TRBV4-1 and TRBJ2-1, with 10 bases aligning to TRBD2. Germline V gives CDR1 MGHRA, CDR2 YSYEKL. There are 18 residues in the CDR3. After removal of 0 bases from V and 4 bases from J, the junction contained 9 bases not matched to a gene. The CDR3 nucleotides read TGCGCCAGCAGCCAAGAGGGATCAGCGGGGGGGCTATACAATGAGCAGTTCTTC. The encoded protein is CASSQEGSAGGLYNEQFF.

The V and J genes are TRBV28 and TRBJ2-2; 7 bases fit TRBD2. There are 15 residues in the CDR3. In germline, CDR1 is MDHEN, CDR2 SYDVKM. V lost 8 bases, J lost 4 bases, and 10 bases stayed unmatched. CDR3 sequence (DNA): TGTGCCAGCCGGGCGGGAGATCGGGCCACCGGGGAGCTGTTTTTT. Protein: CASRAGDRATGELFF.

The V and J genes are TRBV11-2 and TRBJ1-1, with D tentatively TRBD1 (6 bases). Germline V gene lookup returns CDR1 SGHAT and CDR2 FQNNGV. Trimming cost V 6 bases and J 3 bases, with 26 bases left between them. The CDR3 runs 18 residues. The CDR3 bases are TGTGCCAGCAGTTATTCGTGGCCAGGGGAGATCGGTGACACTGAAGCTTTCTTT. Translating gives CASSYSWPGEIGDTEAFF.

The rearrangement links TRBV7-2 to TRBJ2-1; 7 bases align to TRBD2. Germline V gene sequence: CDR1 SGHTA, CDR2 FQGNSA. Losses at the gene ends were 4 bases for V and 6 bases for J; bases not matched to a gene: 6. CDR3 size: 14 residues. CDR3 sequence: CASSSGLVGNEQFF. CDR3 nucleotide sequence: TGTGCCAGCAGCTCCGGACTAGTTGGCAATGAGCAGTTCTTC. The full variable domain, with the rest looked up from reference TRBV7-2 and TRBJ2-1, is GAGVSQSPSNKVTEKGKDVELRCDPISGHTALYWYRQSLGQGLEFLIYFQGNSAPDKSGLPSDRFSAERTGGSVSTLTIQRTQQEDSAVYLCASSSGLVGNEQFFGPGTRLTVL.

V gene TRBV30 combines with J gene TRBJ2-7; D is undetermined. The ends were cut back, 4 bases at V and 3 bases at J, with 10 bases in the middle. The germline CDR1 and CDR2 sequences are GTSNPN and SVGIG (reference sequence). The CDR3 runs 12 residues. The CDR3 is CAWNKYGYEQYF. In nucleotides, the CDR3 is TGTGCCTGGAATAAATACGGCTACGAGCAGTACTTC.

The chain links TRBV2 to TRBJ1-1; TRBD1 matches 8 bases. In germline, CDR1 is SNHLY, CDR2 FYNNEI. This CDR3 has 18 amino acids. V lost 7 bases, J lost 0 bases, and 16 bases stayed unmatched. The CDR3 is CASNPLLIHRGVNTEAFF. CDR3 DNA sequence: TGTGCCAGCAACCCATTACTGATTCACAGGGGGGTGAACACTGAAGCTTTCTTT. Filled out from reference TRBV2 and TRBJ1-1, the complete variable domain reads EPEVTQTPSHQVTQMGQEVILRCVPISNHLYFYWYRQILGQKVEFLVSFYNNEISEKSEIFDDQFSVERPDGSNFTLKIRSTKLEDSAMYFCASNPLLIHRGVNTEAFFGQGTRLTVV.

The count of this clone is one. V is TRBV6-6 and J is TRBJ2-1; D is uncertain. The CDR3 extends over 15 amino acids. Germline CDR1 reads MNHNY; CDR2 reads SVGAGI (reference sequence). Trimming left V 5 bases short and J 4 bases short, with 15 bases between. The CDR3 DNA follows: TGTGCCAGCAGTCCGGGCCCGAAACAATACAATGAGCAGTTCTTC. Amino acids: CASSPGPKQYNEQFF.

The J gene is TRBJ2-1, the V gene TRBV5-5; TRBD2 is a possible D gene (5 bases). V lost 1 base and J lost 5, with 13 bases in between. Germline CDR1 is SGHKS and CDR2 is YYEKEE (reference sequence). CDR3 length: 15 residues. CDR3 amino acids: CASSLKWSGDNEQFF. CDR3 DNA sequence: TGTGCCAGCAGCTTGAAATGGAGCGGAGACAATGAGCAGTTCTTC.

The rearrangement joins TRBV2 to TRBJ1-1; no definite D call. CDR1 and CDR2 (germline): SNHLY, FYNNEI. Deletions cut 6 bases from V and 3 bases from J, with 14 bases between. The CDR3 contains 14 residues. Here the CDR3 reads CASRYDKGHTEAFF. The DNA for the CDR3 is TGTGCCAGCAGATATGACAAAGGGCACACTGAAGCTTTCTTT.

The V and J genes are TRBV6-5 and TRBJ2-3; TRBD2 might be the D (5 bases). CDR3 length: 14 residues. The V gene lost 0 bases and the J gene lost 7 bases, with 11 bases spanning the gap. Per the germline V gene, CDR1 is MNHEY and CDR2 is SVGAGI. The CDR3 is CASSYSTSGNTQYF. The CDR3 bases are TGTGCCAGCAGTTACTCAACCAGCGGCAATACGCAGTATTTT.

This clone has just one count. This rearrangement joins TRBV19 to TRBJ2-5; the D is unclear. The CDR3 covers 13 residues. V was cut by 2 bases and J by 1 base, with 5 bases left in between. Germline V gives CDR1 LNHDA, CDR2 SQIVND (reference sequence). For the CDR3, the DNA is TGTGCCAGTAGTATAAGCATCCAAGAGACCCAGTACTTC. This gives the protein CASSISIQETQYF.

CDR3 DNA: TGCGCCAGCAGCTTGGGTCTTTACGAGCAGTACTTC. This gives the protein CASSLGLYEQYF. V usage is TRBV5-1 and J usage is TRBJ2-7; D call uncertain. V shed 0 bases and J shed 4 bases, with 5 bases lying between them. This CDR3 comprises 12 residues. Per germline, CDR1 SGHRS and CDR2 YFSETQ. Supplemented by reference TRBV5-1 and TRBJ2-7, the full variable domain reads KAGVTQTPRYLIKTRGQQVTLSCSPISGHRSVSWYQQTPGQGLQFLFEYFSETQRNKGNFPGRFSGRQFSNSRSEMNVSTLELGDSALYLCASSLGLYEQYFGPGTRLTVT.

The chain links TRBV6-4 to TRBJ2-7; D unclear. The CDR3 totals 14 residues. V was shortened by 11 bases and J by 3 bases, with 20 bases between the two germline ends. CDR1 and CDR2 (germline): MRHNA, SNTAGT. The CDR3 region has the DNA TGTGCCGGCTCTTGGTTATTTGACGTCTACGAGCAGTACGTC. Amino acid sequence: CAGSWLFDVYEQYV.

The chain is built from TRBV6-1 and TRBJ2-3, with 7 bases fitting TRBD2. V lost 5 bases and J lost 6; bases outside the gene matches: 5. The germline V gene encodes CDR1 MNHNS and CDR2 SASEGT. The CDR3 totals 13 residues. This CDR3 reads CASSKGLMDTQYF. Written as DNA, the CDR3 is TGTGCCAGCAGTAAGGGACTAATGGATACGCAGTATTTT.

This clone was recorded only once. The chain joins TRBV6-6 to TRBJ1-1; a weak D match, TRBD1 (6 bases). The V end lost 6 bases, the J end lost 2 bases, and 19 bases lay between the germline ends. CDR1 and CDR2 from the germline V gene are MNHNY and SVGAGI (reference sequence). The CDR3 is 16 amino acids. CDR3 loop: CASSRDTESYNTEAFF. The DNA of the CDR3 is TGTGCCAGCAGCCGGGACACTGAGTCATATAACACTGAAGCTTTCTTT.

The gene calls are TRBV20-1 and TRBJ2-3, with D uncertain. V lost 4 bases and J lost 2, with 1 base in between. Germline lookup yields CDR1 DFQATT and CDR2 SNEGSKA (reference sequence). CDR3 length equals 10 residues. CDR3 protein: CSAITDTQYF. CDR3 in DNA: TGCAGTGCTATCACAGATACGCAGTATTTT.

The gene calls are TRBV19 and TRBJ1-1; unclear D gene. Trimming removed 9 bases from V and 1 base from J, with 12 bases in between. Germline CDR1 LNHDA, CDR2 SQIVND (reference sequence). CDR3 size: 13 residues. This chain's CDR3 is CASSVDRNTEAFF. The CDR3 bases are TGTGCCAGCTCGGTTGACCGGAACACTGAAGCTTTCTTT. The full variable domain, completed using reference TRBV19 and TRBJ1-1, is DGGITQSPKYLFRKEGQNVTLSCEQNLNHDAMYWYRQDPGQGLRLIYYSQIVNDFQKGDIAEGYSVSREKKESFPLTVTSAQKNPTAFYLCASSVDRNTEAFFGQGTRLTVV.

This rearrangement joins TRBV19 to TRBJ1-6, with D unresolved. The CDR3 has 14 amino acids. Per germline, CDR1 LNHDA and CDR2 SQIVND (reference sequence). V gave up 7 bases and J gave up 7 bases, with 14 bases separating them. CDR3 sequence (DNA): TGTGCCAGTACGGAGTCCGTTGTGAATTCACCCCTCCACTTT. Its translation is CASTESVVNSPLHF.

V gene TRBV4-2 combines with J gene TRBJ2-3; 9 bases agree with TRBD2. V gave up 1 base and J gave up 5 bases; unmatched junction bases: 10. Germline CDR1 is LGHNA and CDR2 is YNFKEQ. The CDR3 totals 17 residues. The CDR3 DNA follows: TGTGCCAGCAGCCAAGTACTTGGCGGGAGGGCCTTAGATACGCAGTATTTT. This encodes CASSQVLGGRALDTQYF.

This clone was detected only a few times. The genes are TRBV5-4 and TRBJ2-2; D gene unclear. Trimming shortened V by 0 bases and J by 5 bases, and 8 bases separated the two germline ends. The CDR3 length is 14 residues. CDR1 and CDR2 from the germline V gene are SGHNT and YYREEE (reference sequence). The chain's CDR3 is CASSLASRTGELFF. The CDR3 DNA follows: TGTGCCAGCAGCTTGGCCAGCCGTACCGGGGAGCTGTTTTTT.

This chain connects TRBV6-5 to TRBJ1-2; no clear D gene. V lost 8 bases and J 8 bases, leaving 15 bases between the germline ends. The CDR3 totals 12 residues. Germline CDR1 is MNHEY and CDR2 is SVGAGI. The CDR3 sequence: CASFVEFWGYTF. CDR3 sequence (DNA): TGTGCCAGCTTTGTGGAGTTCTGGGGCTACACCTTC.

The sample holds a few counts of this clone. J is TRBJ2-4 and V is TRBV4-1; D is perhaps TRBD1 (5 bases). Germline CDR1 reads MGHRA; CDR2 reads YSYEKL. V lost 3 bases and J 7 bases, leaving 13 bases between the germline ends. This CDR3 is built from 14 residues. The CDR3 coding sequence is TGCGCCAGCAGCCAGGGGCCTGTGGGGAACATTCAGTACTTC. Its translation: CASSQGPVGNIQYF.

This chain uses TRBV6-5 with TRBJ2-7; 7 positions match TRBD2. The CDR3 sequence is 14 residues long. Germline V lookup: CDR1 MNHEY, CDR2 SVGAGI. V lost 0 bases and J lost 7; bases outside the gene matches: 6. The CDR3 sequence: CASSYSLGRGEQYF. In nucleotides, the CDR3 is TGTGCCAGCAGTTACTCTTTGGGGAGGGGAGAGCAGTACTTC.

This clone was detected only once. The chain links TRBV5-8 to TRBJ2-2; no clear D gene. Germline V gives CDR1 SGHTS, CDR2 YDEGEE. The CDR3 contains 15 residues. Trimming left V 2 bases short and J 4 bases short, with 12 bases between. The CDR3 sequence: CASSFVRVTTGELFF. The CDR3 nucleotides read TGTGCCAGCAGCTTCGTTCGGGTTACCACCGGGGAGCTGTTTTTT.

The chain employs TRBV7-9 and TRBJ2-3, with D unclear. CDR3 size: 13 residues. CDR1 and CDR2 from the germline V gene are SEHNR and FQNEAQ (reference sequence). Trimming pared 5 bases from V and 6 bases from J, leaving 12 bases between. The DNA for the CDR3 is TGTGCCAGCAGCAAATCCACGGAGGATACGCAGTATTTT. Translation gives CASSKSTEDTQYF.

The chain employs TRBV4-1 and TRBJ2-3; 7 nucleotides agree with TRBD2. V trimming: 3 bases; J trimming: 4 bases; junction bases outside the gene matches: 10. Looked up from germline, CDR1 is MGHRA and CDR2 is YSYEKL. This CDR3 region has 16 residues. The CDR3, as DNA: TGCGCCAGCAGCCAGGGAGGGGCAAGGACTGCAGATACGCAGTATTTT. This translates into CASSQGGARTADTQYF.

CDR3 in amino acids: CASSRGLHEQFF. Here the CDR3 DNA reads TGTGCCAGCAGCCGAGGACTTCATGAGCAGTTCTTC. The rearrangement links TRBV27 to TRBJ2-1; D is possibly TRBD2 (5 bases). Germline lookup yields CDR1 MNHEY and CDR2 SMNVEV (reference sequence). This CDR3 is 12 amino acids long. The V end was cut by 6 bases, the J end by 8 bases, with 11 bases between.

The chain combines TRBV7-9 with TRBJ2-1; 12 bases are shared with TRBD2. The ends lost 2 bases at V and 7 bases at J; junction bases unmatched: 6. The germline V gene encodes CDR1 SEHNR and CDR2 FQNEAQ (reference sequence). The CDR3 length is 16 residues. CDR3 in amino acids: CASSLWSGLAGNEQFF. Written as DNA, the CDR3 is TGTGCCAGCAGCTTATGGTCGGGACTAGCGGGTAATGAGCAGTTCTTC. The full variable domain, rest sourced from reference TRBV7-9 and TRBJ2-1, is DTGVSQNPRHKITKRGQNVTFRCDPISEHNRLYWYRQTLGQGPEFLTYFQNEAQLEKSRLLSDRFSAERPKGSFSTLEIQRTEQGDSAMYLCASSLWSGLAGNEQFFGPGTRLTVL.